Shown below are 9 T cell receptor beta chains from a single sample sequenced in a study of T cell clones after liver transplantation. The table came from immunoSEQ multiplex PCR; TCRdb's copy has only in-frame clones and leaves some out. Of 75,000 to 95,000 clones listed, roughly 80% are singletons. Source: CD4+ T cells from blood, taken at the 22-month timepoint. Receptors originate from a human patient who received a liver transplant. Some T cells may be graft donor cells.

V gene TRBV5-1 combines with J gene TRBJ2-2; 8 bases fit TRBD1. The CDR3 is 16 amino acids. V was clipped by 3 bases and J by 4 bases; unmatched bases: 8. Per germline, CDR1 SGHRS and CDR2 YFSETQ. In nucleotides, the CDR3 is TGCGCCAGCAGCTCCACCGGGACAGGACTCACCGGGGAGCTGTTTTTT. This encodes CASSSTGTGLTGELFF. The whole variable domain, remainder taken from reference TRBV5-1 and TRBJ2-2, is KAGVTQTPRYLIKTRGQQVTLSCSPISGHRSVSWYQQTPGQGLQFLFEYFSETQRNKGNFPGRFSGRQFSNSRSEMNVSTLELGDSALYLCASSSTGTGLTGELFFGEGSRLTVL.

About this clone: Other nucleotide sequences in the sample specify the same CDR3. This chain uses TRBV7-2 with TRBJ1-1; unclear D gene. Germline V gives CDR1 SGHTA, CDR2 FQGNSA. V was shortened by 5 bases and J by 1 base, with 8 bases between the two germline ends. CDR3 length equals 13 residues. CDR3 in DNA: TGTGCCAGCAGCCTCCAGGAGAACACTGAAGCTTTCTTT. Translated, it gives CASSLQENTEAFF.

J is TRBJ2-7 and V is TRBV6-5; D unresolved. Trimming removed 5 bases at V and 2 bases at J, with 16 bases between. There are 15 residues in the CDR3. Per the germline V gene, CDR1 is MNHEY and CDR2 is SVGAGI. The CDR3: CASSSDSGLTYEQYF. The CDR3 nucleotides read TGTGCCAGCAGTAGCGACTCCGGGCTAACCTACGAGCAGTACTTC.

The chain couples TRBV7-2 to TRBJ2-3; D call uncertain. Looked up from germline, CDR1 is SGHTA and CDR2 is FQGNSA. This CDR3 comprises 11 residues. Trimming removed 5 bases at V and 5 bases at J, with 5 bases between. The DNA of the CDR3 is TGTGCCAGCAGCGTTAAAGATACGCAGTATTTT. It is translated as CASSVKDTQYF.

CDR3 amino acids: CASSASRNTEAFF. CDR3 nucleotides: TGTGCCAGCAGCGCGAGTAGGAACACTGAAGCTTTCTTT. The chain recombines TRBV7-2 with TRBJ1-1; D gene uncertain. CDR3 length equals 13 residues. Germline V gene lookup returns CDR1 SGHTA and CDR2 FQGNSA. Deletions cut 5 bases from V and 1 base from J, with 8 bases between.

V usage is TRBV7-8 and J usage is TRBJ2-1; D not certain. Germline CDR1 is SGHVS and CDR2 is FQNEAQ. The CDR3 contains 15 residues. The V and J ends lost 5 bases and 0 bases respectively, with 11 bases between them. The CDR3: CASSLLVSSYNEQFF. The CDR3 DNA reads TGTGCCAGCAGCCTACTCGTAAGCTCCTACAATGAGCAGTTCTTC.

The CDR3 sequence is CASSMAQTNEKLFF. Written as DNA, the CDR3 is TGTGCCAGTAGTATGGCTCAGACTAATGAAAAACTGTTTTTT. This rearrangement joins TRBV19 to TRBJ1-4; D gene uncertain. The CDR3 has 14 residues. V lost 3 bases to trimming and J lost 2 bases, with 7 bases between them. CDR1 and CDR2 from the germline V gene are LNHDA and SQIVND (reference sequence).

This rearrangement joins TRBV21-1 to TRBJ2-7; the D call of TRBD2 is as the table states it, not checked on the DNA. TRBV21-1 is marked as a pseudogene. The CDR3 loop spans 20 amino acids. This chain's CDR3 is CASSKDGKLAGGTTTYEQYF. The CDR3 DNA reads TGTGCCAGCAGCAAAGATGGCAAGTTAGCGGGGGGCACTACAACCTACGAGCAGTACTTC.

The chain is built from TRBV12-5 and TRBJ1-1; tentative D call: TRBD1 (5 bases). Germline loops: CDR1 LGHNT, CDR2 FRNRAP. With 7 bases removed from V and 4 bases from J, the gap between germline ends came to 13 bases. CDR3 size: 13 residues. CDR3 amino acids: CASDSRERTEAFF. CDR3 nucleotide sequence: TGTGCTAGTGACTCCAGGGAACGCACTGAAGCTTTCTTT.